This T cell receptor (beta chain) was obtained from a study of T cell repertoires in cytomegalovirus infection. Study in general: CMV infection together with matching HLA type was indicated by public TCR beta signatures.

With regard to this clonotype: Its antigen is unidentified.

Each CDR3 protein gets one entry after TCRdb re-called the reads with MiXCR. Of approximately 500,000 distinct CDR3 sequences listed, about 11% are singletons. CDR1 is DFQATT and CDR2 is SNEGSKA in the germline V gene (reference sequence). V lost 0 bases, J lost 1 base, and 13 bases lay in between. This CDR3 is built from 16 residues. Regarding the study as a whole: Identification of carriers of CMV plus the relevant HLA was performed using cumulative public TCR beta family frequency. In two of eight donors, the top clonotype was HLA-C-restricted CMV-specific.

This chain links TRBV20-1 with TRBJ2-1; tentatively, D is TRBD2 (6 bases). The receptor's source is a human donor in good health (CMV status not recorded). Some clones in this sample may be carry-over from other donors' samples. The sequenced sample was PBMCs. The CDR3 here is CSARDLRRGSYNEQFF. The CDR3 bases are TGCAGTGCTAGAGATCTCAGGCGGGGTTCCTACAATGAGCAGTTCTTC.